This T cell receptor (beta chain) was obtained from a study of spatial heterogeneity in lung cancer. In the study overall: Sequence detection consistently recorded a greater number of beta-chain than alpha-chain sequences.

Worth noting for this clonotype: What it binds is unknown.

Study-wide results and caveats: Ubiquitous expanded tumor TCRs were seen in blood more at resection than at follow-up.

Specified time point: sample taken at primary tumor resection. The authors sequenced whole RNA from tumor, nontumor lung or frozen PBMC without sorting. Patients with untreated early-stage non-small cell lung cancer, numbering approximately 70, were the donors. CDR1 is LNHDA, CDR2 SQIVND, per germline (reference sequence). This CDR3 has 16 amino acids. V was pared by 6 bases and J by 1 base, with 8 bases of the junction left unmatched. Single TCR cDNA molecules each had their own unique molecular identifier. TCRdb itself ran the 5' RACE reads through MiXCR, one entry per CDR3 protein. The data contain 9,500 to 15,000 distinct CDR3 sequences, over 11% of them singletons.

The sample in question was PBMCs, obtained at surgery. This sequence was found in a female donor with early-stage non-small cell lung cancer. The chain links TRBV19 to TRBJ2-3; TRBD1 matches 9 bases. CDR3 nucleotide sequence: TGTGCCAGTAGAACCCGGACAGGGGAGGGCACAGATACGCAGTATTTT. This translates into CASRTRTGEGTDTQYF.